This note documents a single TCR beta chain sequence. This specimen belongs to a study of shared clonotypes between healthy human individuals. The CDR3 runs to 13 residues. V was pared by 3 bases and J by 4 bases, with 6 bases between. Germline V gives CDR1 WSHSY, CDR2 SAAADI. The table came from immunoSEQ multiplex PCR; TCRdb's copy has only in-frame clones and leaves some out. The sample holds 2 million to 2.5 million clones, approximately 94% seen once. The chain carries TRBV10-2 and TRBJ1-4; D is perhaps TRBD1 (6 bases). This receptor was taken from a man aged 18 to 30 in good health. The sample taken for sequencing was naive CD4+ T cells sorted from blood. Stated subset: CD45RA+ positively selected. In DNA, the CDR3 is TGCGCCAGCAGTGAACAGGGTAATGAAAAACTGTTTTTT. Amino acid sequence: CASSEQGNEKLFF.